A single sample is the source of the 8 T cell receptor beta chains below, sequenced in a study of T cell responses to AZD1222 COVID-19 vaccine. Repertoires were generated with immunoSEQ multiplex PCR, while TCRdb's copy carries only in-frame clones and drops some. The data hold just over 150,000 clones, with 90% observed a single time. This sample comprised peripheral blood, obtained on day 0 of AZD1222 vaccination. These receptors were collected from an adult in good health.

CDR3 region: CASSPLPPDRHYGYTF. CDR3 nucleotides: TGTGCCAGCAGCCCCCTCCCCCCGGACAGGCACTATGGCTACACCTTC. The rearrangement links TRBV7-2 to TRBJ1-2; TRBD1 agrees at 7 bases. V dropped 5 bases and J dropped 3; count of bases not matched to a gene: 12. Germline V gene lookup returns CDR1 SGHTA and CDR2 FQGNSA. CDR3 length: 16 amino acids.

The rearrangement joins TRBV6-1 to TRBJ1-6; 7 nucleotides line up with TRBD1. After removal of 7 bases from V and 7 bases from J, the junction contained 7 bases not matched to a gene. Germline V gives CDR1 MNHNS, CDR2 SASEGT. This CDR3 comprises 14 residues. CDR3 nucleotides: TGTGCCAGCACCCTAGACAGGGTCAATTCACCCCTCCACTTT. Its protein product is CASTLDRVNSPLHF.

This chain connects TRBV4-2 to TRBJ2-5; TRBD2 matches at 13 bases. Germline V gives CDR1 LGHNA, CDR2 YNFKEQ. The length of the CDR3 is 17 residues. V was pared by 4 bases and J by 5 bases, with 10 bases of the junction left unmatched. CDR3 residues: CASSPLRTSGSEETQYF. DNA for the CDR3: TGTGCCAGCAGCCCCCTTCGGACTAGCGGGAGCGAGGAGACCCAGTACTTC.

This chain links TRBV9 with TRBJ1-1, with D possibly TRBD1 on 5 matching bases. The CDR3 covers 15 residues. With 4 bases removed from V and 0 bases from J, the gap between germline ends came to 13 bases. Germline V gene sequence: CDR1 SGDLS, CDR2 YYNGEE. CDR3 nucleotide sequence: TGTGCCAGCAGCCCGACGGGGGGTGTGAACACTGAAGCTTTCTTT. Translation gives CASSPTGGVNTEAFF. Looking up the rest from reference TRBV9 and TRBJ1-1 gives the full variable domain: DSGVTQTPKHLITATGQRVTLRCSPRSGDLSVYWYQQSLDQGLQFLIQYYNGEERAKGNILERFSAQQFPDLHSELNLSSLELGDSALYFCASSPTGGVNTEAFFGQGTRLTVV.

This clone is medium-sized within its sample. V and J are TRBV19 and TRBJ2-4; D call uncertain. CDR1 LNHDA and CDR2 SQIVND come from the germline V gene (reference sequence). This CDR3 is 12 amino acids long. The V gene lost 1 base and the J gene lost 15 bases, with 13 bases spanning the gap. CDR3 region: CASSIGHYSWYF. The CDR3 coding sequence is TGTGCCAGTAGTATAGGCCATTACAGCTGGTACTTC. Full variable domain (missing parts from reference TRBV19 and TRBJ2-4): DGGITQSPKYLFRKEGQNVTLSCEQNLNHDAMYWYRQDPGQGLRLIYYSQIVNDFQKGDIAEGYSVSREKKESFPLTVTSAQKNPTAFYLCASSIGHYSWYFGAGTRLSVL.

This chain links TRBV3-1 (or the pseudogene TRBV3-2) with TRBJ1-1; D gene ambiguous. There are 15 residues in the CDR3. The V end lost 0 bases, the J end lost 6 bases, and 14 bases lay between the germline ends. From germline, CDR1 is LGHDT and CDR2 YNNKEL (reference sequence). The CDR3 DNA reads TGTGCCAGCAGCCAAGAACTCGGGGTCCCCCCTGAAGCTTTCTTT. Protein product: CASSQELGVPPEAFF.

J is TRBJ1-1 and V is TRBV6-5; D call uncertain. V lost 8 bases to trimming and J lost 4 bases, with 20 bases between them. This CDR3 region has 15 residues. Germline V gene lookup returns CDR1 MNHEY and CDR2 SVGAGI. The CDR3 nucleotides read TGTGCCAGCGGGGTGGGGTGGGCTAAGGGCACTGAAGCTTTCTTT. It encodes CASGVGWAKGTEAFF.

The V gene is TRBV7-2, the J gene TRBJ2-7, with TRBD2 matching over 10 bases. Germline CDR1 and CDR2: SGHTA and FQGNSA. The CDR3 runs 15 residues. Trimming removed 5 bases from V and 4 bases from J; junction bases left unmatched: 8. The CDR3 nucleotides are TGTGCCAGCAGCGGATTAGCGGGAGGTTGGTACGAGCAGTACTTC. Encoded protein: CASSGLAGGWYEQYF. Drawing the rest from reference TRBV7-2 and TRBJ2-7, the complete variable domain is GAGVSQSPSNKVTEKGKDVELRCDPISGHTALYWYRQSLGQGLEFLIYFQGNSAPDKSGLPSDRFSAERTGGSVSTLTIQRTQQEDSAVYLCASSGLAGGWYEQYFGPGTRLTVT.